This TCR beta chain was profiled in a study of control samples from healthy donors and cancer patients. This CDR3 is built from 14 residues. V was cut by 3 bases and J by 4 bases, with 9 bases left in between. Looked up from germline, CDR1 is MNHEY and CDR2 is SMNVEV (reference sequence). Repertoires were generated with immunoSEQ multiplex PCR, while TCRdb's copy carries only in-frame clones and drops some. The profile shows tens of thousands of clones, around 87% of them singletons. This receptor was identified in a man in his fifties in good health. The sequencing sample was made of blood. The chain employs TRBV27 and TRBJ1-4; D is unclear. The CDR3 bases are TGTGCCAGCAGTTTCCGATGGGATAATGAAAAACTGTTTTTT. This encodes CASSFRWDNEKLFF.